This T cell receptor (beta chain) is drawn from a study of blood T cell repertoires in COVID-19. The CDR3 sequence is 16 residues long. Germline CDR1 and CDR2: LGHNA and YNFKEQ. The trim removed 2 bases at V and 4 bases at J, leaving 6 bases unmatched. The sample holds a few counts of this clone. The assay was immunoSEQ multiplex PCR, and TCRdb's table has in-frame clones only and misses some. Of 200,000 to 300,000 clones listed, around four fifths are singletons. The sequenced sample consisted of peripheral blood. This rearrangement joins TRBV4-2 to TRBJ2-7, with TRBD2 matching over 12 bases. This receptor was taken from a woman in her sixties with active or convalescent COVID-19. The CDR3 DNA follows: TGTGCCAGCAGCCAACGGACTAGCGGGATAGGGTACGAGCAGTACTTC. Its protein product is CASSQRTSGIGYEQYF.